The 10 T cell receptor beta chains reported below all come from one sample, sequenced in a study of shared clonotypes between healthy human individuals (dated by TCRdb to 2020 to 2021). Libraries were made using the immunoSEQ multiplex PCR assay. Imported from immuneACCESS, the table was reduced by TCRdb to in-frame sequences with V and J called. These copies leave out some clones; in studies compared against another copy, an unresolved V gene accounts for under half, and the cause of the remainder is not known. The table for this sample lists under 350,000 clones; more than 75% of them were counted only once. Together, the top ten hold about 17% of the sample. Sequenced input: memory CD8+ T cells sorted from blood. This specimen's cell subset or site label, interpreted: CD45RO+ cells pooled with CCR7-negative TemRA cells. These receptors were collected from a man aged 18 to 30 in good health.

The chain links TRBV4-3 to TRBJ2-5; TRBD2 might be the D (6 bases). The CDR3 extends over 17 amino acids. Germline CDR1 is LGHNA and CDR2 is YSLEER. V dropped 0 bases and J dropped 4 bases, with 18 bases sitting between them. In nucleotides, the CDR3 is TGCGCCAGCAGCCAAGACTTGTCGCAGGGAGGTGGAGAGACCCAGTACTTC. It translates to CASSQDLSQGGGETQYF.

V usage is TRBV6-6 and J usage is TRBJ2-7; 8 bases fit TRBD2. Germline CDR1 and CDR2: MNHNY and SVGAGI (reference sequence). The V segment lost 0 bases and the J segment 0 bases; nucleotides outside the gene matches: 4. The CDR3 contains 16 residues. The CDR3 loop is CASSYSTSEGSYEQYF. In DNA, the CDR3 is TGTGCCAGCAGTTACTCGACTAGCGAGGGCTCCTACGAGCAGTACTTC.

The chain has TRBV30 and TRBJ2-3; no definite D call. This CDR3 has 16 amino acids. Trimming removed 0 bases from V and 5 bases from J, with 18 bases in between. Germline lookup yields CDR1 GTSNPN and CDR2 SVGIG (reference sequence). CDR3 amino acids: CAWSVRRVRRLDTQYF. CDR3 DNA: TGTGCCTGGAGTGTTCGCCGGGTGCGTCGGCTAGATACGCAGTATTTT.

The V and J genes are TRBV5-1 and TRBJ2-1, with TRBD1 as a possible D gene (5 bases). The germline V gene has CDR1 SGHRS and CDR2 YFSETQ. V gave up 0 bases and J gave up 7 bases, with 11 bases separating them. The length of the CDR3 is 14 residues. The DNA of the CDR3 is TGCGCCAGCAGCTTGGATAGGGGCTTGAATGAGCAGTTCTTC. This codes for CASSLDRGLNEQFF.

The chain joins TRBV7-9 to TRBJ2-7; D is possibly TRBD1 (6 bases). The ends were cut back, 6 bases at V and 4 bases at J, with 22 bases in the middle. Per the germline V gene, CDR1 is SEHNR and CDR2 is FQNEAQ (reference sequence). The CDR3 totals 16 residues. The CDR3 loop is CASSLEARGDLYEQYF. For the CDR3, the DNA is TGTGCCAGCAGTTTGGAGGCCAGGGGCGACCTTTACGAGCAGTACTTC.

V usage is TRBV2 and J usage is TRBJ1-5; a weak D match, TRBD1 (6 bases). Trimming cost V 0 bases and J 3 bases, with 6 bases left between them. Germline V gene data show CDR1 as SNHLY and CDR2 as FYNNEI. The CDR3 contains 14 residues. The CDR3 region is CASSEAGHNQPQHF. The DNA of the CDR3 is TGTGCCAGCAGTGAAGCGGGACACAATCAGCCCCAGCATTTT.

J is TRBJ1-2 and V is TRBV5-1, with 7 bases lining up with TRBD1. The germline V gene encodes CDR1 SGHRS and CDR2 YFSETQ. Trimming took 4 bases from V and 0 from J; bases not matched to a gene: 3. This CDR3 has 14 residues. CDR3 DNA: TGCGCCAGCAGCCGGACAGGCTCTAACTATGGCTACACCTTC. Protein sequence: CASSRTGSNYGYTF.

The V gene is TRBV7-9, the J gene TRBJ1-2; D remains ambiguous. Trimming took 5 bases from V and 4 from J, leaving 8 bases between them. The CDR3 spans 12 residues. Germline CDR1 and CDR2: SEHNR and FQNEAQ (reference sequence). The CDR3 sequence is CASSRDSYGYTF. CDR3 in DNA: TGTGCCAGCAGCCGGGATTCCTATGGCTACACCTTC. The entire variable domain, with the rest obtained from reference TRBV7-9 and TRBJ1-2, is as follows: DTGVSQNPRHKITKRGQNVTFRCDPISEHNRLYWYRQTLGQGPEFLTYFQNEAQLEKSRLLSDRFSAERPKGSFSTLEIQRTEQGDSAMYLCASSRDSYGYTFGSGTRLTVV.

The chain couples TRBV9 to TRBJ2-7, with TRBD1 matching over 8 bases. The CDR3 runs 14 residues. In germline, CDR1 is SGDLS, CDR2 YYNGEE. Unmatched junction bases numbered 2, after V lost 3 bases and J lost 0 bases. As DNA, the CDR3 is TGTGCCAGCAGCGGGACAGGGAGCTCCTACGAGCAGTACTTC. Translated, it gives CASSGTGSSYEQYF.

The V call is TRBV7-2, the J call TRBJ2-7; 8 bases agree with TRBD1. The CDR3 contains 19 residues. The V gene's germline CDR1 is SGHTA and CDR2 FQGNSA. The junction had 16 bases not matched to a gene; V was cut back by 3 bases and J by 0 bases. CDR3 amino acids: CASSFIYSWTGLPSYEQYF. The CDR3, as DNA: TGTGCCAGCAGCTTCATTTATAGTTGGACAGGGCTCCCCTCCTACGAGCAGTACTTC.